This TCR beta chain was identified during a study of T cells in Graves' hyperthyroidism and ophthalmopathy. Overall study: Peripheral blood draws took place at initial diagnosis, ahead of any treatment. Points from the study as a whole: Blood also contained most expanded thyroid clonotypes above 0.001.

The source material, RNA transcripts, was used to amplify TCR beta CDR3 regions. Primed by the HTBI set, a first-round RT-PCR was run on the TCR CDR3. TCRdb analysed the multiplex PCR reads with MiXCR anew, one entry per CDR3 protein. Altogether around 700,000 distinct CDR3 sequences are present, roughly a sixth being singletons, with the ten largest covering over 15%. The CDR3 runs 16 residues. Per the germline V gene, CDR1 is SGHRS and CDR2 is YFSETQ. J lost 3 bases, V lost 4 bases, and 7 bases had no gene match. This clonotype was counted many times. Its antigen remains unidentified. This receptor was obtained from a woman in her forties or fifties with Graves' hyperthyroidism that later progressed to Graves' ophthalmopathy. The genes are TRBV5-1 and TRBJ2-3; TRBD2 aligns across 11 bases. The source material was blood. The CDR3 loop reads CASSLASGGSTDTQYF. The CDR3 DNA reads TGCGCCAGCAGCCTCGCTAGCGGGGGGAGTACAGATACGCAGTATTTT.